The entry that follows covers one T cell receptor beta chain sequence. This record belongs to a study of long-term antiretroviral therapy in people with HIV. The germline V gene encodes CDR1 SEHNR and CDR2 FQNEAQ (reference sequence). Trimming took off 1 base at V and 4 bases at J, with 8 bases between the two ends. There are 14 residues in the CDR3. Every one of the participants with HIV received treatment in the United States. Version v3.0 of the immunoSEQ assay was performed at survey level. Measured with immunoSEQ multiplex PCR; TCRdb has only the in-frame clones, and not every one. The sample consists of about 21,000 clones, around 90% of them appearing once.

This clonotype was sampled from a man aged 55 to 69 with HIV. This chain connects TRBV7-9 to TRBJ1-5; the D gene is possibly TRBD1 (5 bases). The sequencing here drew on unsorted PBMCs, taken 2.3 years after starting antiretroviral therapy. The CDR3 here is CASSLGWGNQPQHF. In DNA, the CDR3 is TGTGCCAGCAGCTTAGGCTGGGGGAATCAGCCCCAGCATTTT.